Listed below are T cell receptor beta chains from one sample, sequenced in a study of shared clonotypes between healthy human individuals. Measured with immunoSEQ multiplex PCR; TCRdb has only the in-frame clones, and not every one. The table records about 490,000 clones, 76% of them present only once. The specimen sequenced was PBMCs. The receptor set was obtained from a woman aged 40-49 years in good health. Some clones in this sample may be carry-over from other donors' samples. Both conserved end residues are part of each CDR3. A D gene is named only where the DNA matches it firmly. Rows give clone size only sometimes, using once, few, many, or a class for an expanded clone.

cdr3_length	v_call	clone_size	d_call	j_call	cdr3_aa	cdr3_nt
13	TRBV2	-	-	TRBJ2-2	CASRPTNTGELFF	TGTGCCAGCAGACCCACGAACACCGGGGAGCTGTTTTTT
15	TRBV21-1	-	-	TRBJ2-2	CASGSNGANTGELFF	TGTGCCAGCGGAAGTAACGGAGCGAACACCGGGGAGCTGTTTTTT
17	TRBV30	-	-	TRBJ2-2	CAWSPSWGLSNTGELFF	TGTGCCTGGAGTCCTTCTTGGGGGTTATCGAACACCGGGGAGCTGTTTTTT
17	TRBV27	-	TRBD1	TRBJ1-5	CASRIFSDRGFNQPQHF	TGTGCCAGCAGGATCTTCTCTGACAGGGGTTTCAATCAGCCCCAGCATTTT
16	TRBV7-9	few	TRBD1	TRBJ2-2	CASSHHRGGNTGELFF	TGTGCCAGCAGCCATCACAGGGGCGGCAACACCGGGGAGCTGTTTTTT
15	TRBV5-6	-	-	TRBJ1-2	CASSLGQPANYGYTF	TGTGCCAGCAGCTTGGGACAGCCAGCTAACTATGGCTACACCTTC
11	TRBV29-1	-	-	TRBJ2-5	CSVVGFETQYF	TGCAGCGTTGTAGGCTTTGAGACCCAGTACTTC
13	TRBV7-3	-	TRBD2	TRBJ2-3	CASSSAAGGTQYF	TGTGCCAGCAGCTCGGCAGCGGGAGGTACGCAGTATTTT
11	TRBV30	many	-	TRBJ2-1	CAWSRGNEQFF	TGTGCCTGGAGCCGGGGGAATGAGCAGTTCTTC
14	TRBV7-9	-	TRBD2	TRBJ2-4	CASSWRGGENIQYF	TGTGCCAGCAGCTGGAGGGGAGGGGAAAACATTCAGTACTTC
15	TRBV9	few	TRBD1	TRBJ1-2	CASSVGGQGFYGYTF	TGTGCCAGCAGCGTAGGGGGACAGGGATTCTATGGCTACACCTTC
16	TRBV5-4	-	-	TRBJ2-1	CASSLPGSTAFNEQFF	TGTGCCAGCAGCTTACCCGGGAGTACGGCTTTCAATGAGCAGTTCTTC
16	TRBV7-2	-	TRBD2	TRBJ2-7	CASSPRGGGRTYEQYF	TGTGCCAGCAGCCCCCGGGGGGGCGGGAGGACCTACGAGCAGTACTTC
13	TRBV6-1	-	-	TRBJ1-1	CASSEAGQLEAFF	TGTGCCAGCAGTGAGGCAGGACAGCTTGAAGCTTTCTTT
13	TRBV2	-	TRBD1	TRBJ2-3	CASSPDRADTQYF	TGTGCCAGCAGTCCCGACAGGGCTGATACGCAGTATTTT
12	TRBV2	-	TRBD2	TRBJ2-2	CASRTSVGELFF	TGTGCCAGCAGGACTAGCGTCGGGGAGCTGTTTTTT
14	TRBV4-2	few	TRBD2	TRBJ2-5	CASSRGGKGETQYF	TGTGCCAGCAGCCGGGGGGGGAAGGGAGAGACCCAGTACTTC
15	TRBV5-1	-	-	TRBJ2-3	CASSLGLATTDTQYF	TGCGCCAGCAGCTTGGGGCTAGCTACCACAGATACGCAGTATTTT
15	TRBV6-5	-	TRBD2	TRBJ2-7	CASTPRLAGPDEQYF	TGTGCCAGCACCCCCCGACTAGCGGGTCCCGACGAGCAGTACTTC
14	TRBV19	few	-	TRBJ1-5	CASSISGGNQPQHF	TGTGCCAGTAGTATTAGTGGGGGAAATCAGCCCCAGCATTTT
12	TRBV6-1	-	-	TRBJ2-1	CASSLSYNEQFF	TGTGCCAGCAGTCTATCCTACAATGAGCAGTTCTTC
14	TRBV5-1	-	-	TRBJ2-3	CASSLDHGTDTQYF	TGCGCCAGCAGCCTGGACCATGGCACAGATACGCAGTATTTT
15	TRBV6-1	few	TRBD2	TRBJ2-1	CASTLLAGDYNEQFF	TGTGCCAGCACCCTACTAGCGGGAGACTACAATGAGCAGTTCTTC
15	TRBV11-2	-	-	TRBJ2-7	CASSLGRGASYEQYF	TGTGCCAGCAGCTTAGGTCGGGGGGCCTCCTACGAGCAGTACTTC
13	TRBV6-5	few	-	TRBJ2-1	CASSFDFSGEQFF	TGTGCCAGCAGTTTCGACTTTTCCGGTGAGCAGTTCTTC
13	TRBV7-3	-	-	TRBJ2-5	CASSPGSQETQYF	TGTGCCAGCAGCCCCGGGTCACAAGAGACCCAGTACTTC
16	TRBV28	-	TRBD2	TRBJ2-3	CASSSPGRASTDTQYF	TGTGCCAGCAGTTCACCCGGGAGGGCTAGCACAGATACGCAGTATTTT
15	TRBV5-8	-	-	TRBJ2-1	CASSQLGLFYNEQFF	TGTGCCAGCAGTCAATTGGGACTTTTTTACAATGAGCAGTTCTTC
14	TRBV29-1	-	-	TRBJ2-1	CSDQRSPPYNEQFF	TGCAGCGATCAACGGAGCCCCCCCTACAATGAGCAGTTCTTC
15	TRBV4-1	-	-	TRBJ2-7	CASSQLPTADYEQYF	TGCGCCAGCAGCCAACTTCCTACGGCAGACTACGAGCAGTACTTC
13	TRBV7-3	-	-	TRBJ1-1	CASSRQEDTEAFF	TGTGCCAGCAGCCGACAGGAGGACACTGAAGCTTTCTTT
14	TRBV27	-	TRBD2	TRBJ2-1	CASSLGGRYNEQFF	TGTGCCAGCAGTCTGGGCGGGAGGTACAATGAGCAGTTCTTC
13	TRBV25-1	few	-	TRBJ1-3	CASSAGGRNTIYF	TGTGCCAGCAGTGCAGGAGGGAGGAACACCATATATTTT
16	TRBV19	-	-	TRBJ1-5	CASSSTWALSNQPQHF	TGTGCCAGTAGTTCGACTTGGGCACTTAGCAATCAGCCCCAGCATTTT
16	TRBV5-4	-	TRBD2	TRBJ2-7	CASSLGGLANPYEQYF	TGTGCCAGCAGCTTGGGGGGACTAGCGAACCCCTACGAGCAGTACTTC
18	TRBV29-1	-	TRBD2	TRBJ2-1	CSVENRLAGGGAYNEQFF	TGCAGCGTTGAAAATCGACTAGCGGGAGGCGGGGCCTACAATGAGCAGTTCTTC
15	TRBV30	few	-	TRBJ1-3	CAWNPGRNPRNTIYF	TGTGCCTGGAACCCTGGCAGGAACCCTCGAAACACCATATATTTT
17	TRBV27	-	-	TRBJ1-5	CASSLSFRDKNNQPQHF	TGTGCCAGCAGTTTATCATTCAGGGACAAAAACAATCAGCCCCAGCATTTT
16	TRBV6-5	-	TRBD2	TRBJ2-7	CASSSSGLAGVGEQYF	TGTGCCAGCAGTTCCTCAGGGCTAGCGGGAGTTGGCGAGCAGTACTTC
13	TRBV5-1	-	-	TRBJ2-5	CASSGGPGETQYF	TGCGCCAGCAGCGGGGGGCCCGGAGAGACCCAGTACTTC